This TCR beta chain was sequenced during a study of cytotoxic CD8 clonotypes in ibrutinib-treated CLL. About the study: Over 9 relapsed/refractory, some 14 treatment-naive; some 18 IGHV unmutated. Findings of the study overall: Ibrutinib response saw clonality rise, and progression saw it return toward baseline. At the start, clonality exceeded age-matched healthy donors and followed circulating CD8+ T-cell counts.

Clones were read by immunoSEQ multiplex PCR, and TCRdb kept only the in-frame ones, dropping some. The sample holds hundreds of thousands of clones; 70% are singletons and the top ten take 15%. Germline-derived CDR1 and CDR2 are SGHVS and FQNEAQ. The ends were cut back, 3 bases at V and 0 bases at J, with 8 bases in the middle. The CDR3 is 14 residues long. On this clone itself: Its antigen is currently unknown.

This specimen consisted of PBMCs, obtained after 24 months of ibrutinib treatment. The chain carries TRBV7-8 and TRBJ2-5; D not resolved. The receptor was derived from a human donor with chronic lymphocytic leukemia. The CDR3 coding sequence is TGTGCCAGCAGCTTTGGGAAGAACCAAGAGACCCAGTACTTC. This encodes CASSFGKNQETQYF.